This T cell receptor (beta chain) was found in a study of CD8 T cells in Susac syndrome. Trimming left V 1 base short and J 1 base short, with 7 bases between. The CDR3 totals 14 residues. The germline V gene has CDR1 SGHDN and CDR2 FVKESK. Reverse transcription of 0.5 to 1 ug RNA was performed with random hexamers. MiXCR, run by TCRdb on the immunoSEQ multiplex PCR reads, gives a single entry per CDR3 protein. The data show about 71,000 distinct CDR3 sequences, with around 93% seen just once and 0.15% held by the top ten. Sequencing input: CD4+ T cells from PBMCs. This TCR was recovered from a human donor with Susac syndrome. The chain has TRBV14 and TRBJ1-2; D remains ambiguous. The CDR3 protein is CASSQVYFNYGYTF. CDR3 nucleotide sequence: TGTGCCAGCAGCCAAGTTTACTTTAACTATGGCTACACCTTC.